These 19 T cell receptor beta chains were all obtained from the same sample, sequenced in a study of PD-1 blockade in classical Hodgkin lymphoma. Time point in this sample: newly diagnosed, previously untreated cHL patient sample. TCRdb keeps only in-frame clones here, not all; method: immunoSEQ multiplex PCR. Of around 26,000 clones in the sample, approximately 93% were seen once. Sequencing used peripheral blood mononuclear cells (PBMCs). The receptors were gathered from a human donor with classical Hodgkin lymphoma.

This chain joins TRBV7-2 and TRBJ1-2; possibly TRBD1 for D (6 bases). Germline values: CDR1 SGHTA, CDR2 FQGNSA. The CDR3 has 14 residues. The V and J ends lost 5 bases and 3 bases respectively, with 13 bases between them. CDR3 in DNA: TGTGCCAGCAGCACTGACAGGATTCACTATGGCTACACCTTC. This encodes CASSTDRIHYGYTF.

The genes are TRBV18 and TRBJ1-5; 7 bases match TRBD1. Germline V gene data show CDR1 as KGHSH and CDR2 as LQKENI. The CDR3 spans 13 residues. V was pared by 6 bases and J by 5 bases, with 4 bases of the junction left unmatched. Written as DNA, the CDR3 is TGTGCCAGCTCGGGCGGGACAGATCAGCCCCAGCATTTT. Protein product: CASSGGTDQPQHF.

This chain connects TRBV6-1 to TRBJ2-7; D not certain. There are 12 residues in the CDR3. Per the germline V gene, CDR1 is MNHNS and CDR2 is SASEGT. V lost 5 bases, J lost 5 bases, and 10 bases lay in between. Here the CDR3 DNA reads TGTGCCAGCAGTTCCTTAACGGACGAGCAGTACTTC. Translation: CASSSLTDEQYF.

The chain uses TRBV11-2 and TRBJ1-2; no clear D gene. V lost 5 bases to trimming and J lost 0 bases, with 16 bases between them. Germline CDR1 is SGHAT and CDR2 is FQNNGV. The CDR3 runs 16 residues. The CDR3, as DNA: TGTGCCAGCAGCCTAACTACCGGGCGCGCTAACTATGGCTACACCTTC. This encodes CASSLTTGRANYGYTF.

This clone was seen a single time. The chain couples TRBV30 to TRBJ1-3; D is ambiguous. This CDR3 is 17 amino acids long. The V gene lost 0 bases and the J gene lost 0 bases, with 15 bases spanning the gap. The germline V gene has CDR1 GTSNPN and CDR2 SVGIG (reference sequence). The CDR3 spells CAWSVLGGNPSGNTIYF. Written as DNA, the CDR3 is TGTGCCTGGAGTGTATTAGGAGGGAATCCCTCTGGAAACACCATATATTTT.

This rearrangement joins TRBV5-1 to TRBJ1-1; TRBD1 matches 9 bases. Germline loops: CDR1 SGHRS, CDR2 YFSETQ. This CDR3 has 17 residues. V lost 0 bases, J lost 1 base, and 7 bases stayed unmatched. The chain's CDR3 is CASSLAAGQGPNTEAFF. Here the CDR3 DNA reads TGCGCCAGCAGCTTGGCTGCCGGACAGGGGCCGAACACTGAAGCTTTCTTT.

This clone came up once. The chain uses TRBV29-1 and TRBJ2-7; 7 positions match TRBD1. After removal of 6 bases from V and 1 base from J, the junction contained 3 bases not matched to a gene. From germline, CDR1 is SQVTM and CDR2 ANQGSEA. CDR3 length equals 12 residues. The CDR3 DNA reads TGCAGCGTCGGGACAGCTTCCTACGAGCAGTACTTC. Its translation is CSVGTASYEQYF.

V and J are TRBV11-2 and TRBJ1-2; no definite D call. The length of the CDR3 is 14 residues. From germline, CDR1 is SGHAT and CDR2 FQNNGV. Trimming removed 5 bases from V and 4 bases from J, with 14 bases in between. CDR3 sequence (DNA): TGTGCCAGCAGCCGAACAGACACCAGCTATGGCTACACCTTC. It translates to CASSRTDTSYGYTF.

The chain couples TRBV7-2 to TRBJ2-1; D call uncertain. Germline CDR1 is SGHTA and CDR2 is FQGNSA. The V gene lost 5 bases and the J gene lost 7 bases, with 6 bases spanning the gap. The CDR3 contains 11 residues. This CDR3 reads CASSQGNEQFF. Written as DNA, the CDR3 is TGTGCCAGCAGCCAAGGAAATGAGCAGTTCTTC.

The chain is built from TRBV2 and TRBJ1-1; D call uncertain. CDR3 size: 15 residues. CDR1 and CDR2 from the germline V gene are SNHLY and FYNNEI. V dropped 0 bases and J dropped 3 bases, with 11 bases sitting between them. The DNA for the CDR3 is TGTGCCAGCAGTGAAGCGGAGGGATGGGACACTGAAGCTTTCTTT. As protein: CASSEAEGWDTEAFF.

The chain recombines TRBV19 with TRBJ1-1; TRBD1 matches at 7 bases. Germline V gene lookup returns CDR1 LNHDA and CDR2 SQIVND (reference sequence). Trimming removed 5 bases from V and 4 bases from J; junction bases left unmatched: 10. CDR3 length: 15 amino acids. This chain's CDR3 is CASSPRDSFLTEAFF. CDR3 nucleotide sequence: TGTGCCAGTAGTCCCAGGGACAGTTTCCTCACTGAAGCTTTCTTT.

This chain joins TRBV29-1 and TRBJ2-7, with 8 bases fitting TRBD2. The CDR3 totals 13 residues. Germline CDR1 reads SQVTM; CDR2 reads ANQGSEA. Trimming removed 6 bases from V and 5 bases from J; junction bases left unmatched: 9. As DNA, the CDR3 is TGCAGCGTCAAAAGGACTAGCTTCGACGAGCAGTACTTC. Its translation is CSVKRTSFDEQYF.

V usage is TRBV19 and J usage is TRBJ2-1, with 11 bases fitting TRBD2. CDR1 is LNHDA and CDR2 is SQIVND in the germline V gene (reference sequence). With 8 bases clipped from V and 4 bases from J, the junction kept 7 bases outside the gene matches. The CDR3 spans 15 residues. DNA of the CDR3: TGTGCCAGTGGTAGCGGGAGGGCCGCGTACAATGAGCAGTTCTTC. This translates into CASGSGRAAYNEQFF.

The gene calls are TRBV7-6 and TRBJ2-2; 10 nucleotides match TRBD2. With V trimmed by 1 base and J by 2 bases, 4 bases remained unmatched. This CDR3 has 17 residues. Per the germline V gene, CDR1 is SGHVS and CDR2 is FNYEAQ. The CDR3 reads CASSLVAGGPNTGELFF. CDR3 bases: TGTGCCAGCAGCTTAGTAGCGGGAGGTCCTAACACCGGGGAGCTGTTTTTT.

The chain recombines TRBV6-4 with TRBJ1-3, with a tentative D call TRBD1 (6 bases). This CDR3 has 17 residues. CDR1 is MRHNA and CDR2 is SNTAGT in the germline V gene. The ends were cut back, 5 bases at V and 0 bases at J, with 17 bases in the middle. CDR3 DNA sequence: TGTGCCAGCAGTTTCACCCGGGACACCTACTCTGGAAACACCATATATTTT. Residues: CASSFTRDTYSGNTIYF.

The rearrangement links TRBV5-5 to TRBJ1-1; 9 positions match TRBD1. The CDR3 is made up of 15 amino acids. The junction had 4 bases not matched to a gene; V was cut back by 4 bases and J by 0 bases. The germline CDR1 and CDR2 sequences are SGHKS and YYEKEE (reference sequence). The CDR3 nucleotides are TGTGCCAGCAGCAGGGACAGGGCCATGAACACTGAAGCTTTCTTT. It encodes CASSRDRAMNTEAFF.

V gene TRBV2 combines with J gene TRBJ2-3; D gene uncertain. Germline V gene data show CDR1 as SNHLY and CDR2 as FYNNEI. Trimming cost V 6 bases and J 0 bases, with 10 bases left between them. The CDR3 is made up of 14 amino acids. The chain's CDR3 is CASRFRASTDTQYF. DNA for the CDR3: TGTGCCAGCAGATTCAGAGCTAGCACAGATACGCAGTATTTT.

The chain employs TRBV6-5 and TRBJ1-5; possibly TRBD1 for D (6 bases). Germline lookup yields CDR1 MNHEY and CDR2 SVGAGI. The V gene lost 6 bases and the J gene lost 4 bases, with 7 bases spanning the gap. The CDR3 has 12 amino acids. CDR3 coding DNA: TGTGCCAGCAGAGGGGGGAATCAGCCCCAGCATTTT. It specifies CASRGGNQPQHF.

This clone was observed a single time. The chain combines TRBV5-5 with TRBJ2-6; TRBD1 agrees at 9 bases. J was trimmed by 0 bases and V by 3 bases; bases with no gene match: 7. The CDR3 runs to 18 residues. CDR1 and CDR2 from the germline V gene are SGHKS and YYEKEE (reference sequence). CDR3 residues: CASSSTGTGSSGANVLTF. DNA for the CDR3: TGTGCCAGCAGCTCTACCGGGACAGGGAGCTCTGGGGCCAACGTCCTGACTTTC. Full variable domain (remainder filled in from reference TRBV5-5 and TRBJ2-6): DAGVTQSPTHLIKTRGQQVTLRCSPISGHKSVSWYQQVLGQGPQFIFQYYEKEERGRGNFPDRFSARQFPNYSSELNVNALLLGDSALYLCASSSTGTGSSGANVLTFGAGSRLTVL.